This T cell receptor (beta chain) was profiled in a study of blood T cell repertoires in COVID-19. Study summary: Sample material is recorded as cDNA or gDNA derived from T cells, B-cell-depleted T cells, or PBMCs.

Trimming removed 4 bases from V and 5 bases from J; junction bases left unmatched: 2. The CDR3 is 14 residues long. From germline, CDR1 is KGHSH and CDR2 LQKENI. Authors' processing steps: Amplified reference gene primers provided the basis for estimating nucleated cell counts. The assay was immunoSEQ multiplex PCR, and TCRdb's table has in-frame clones only and misses some. That table supplies the V and J calls and clone size; D and trimming were determined from the DNA. The top ten clones hold 25% of a sample with about 27,000 clones, about 83% of them seen once. The chain joins TRBV18 to TRBJ2-1, with TRBD2 identical over 10 bases. The sequencing sample was made of peripheral blood. The TCR originated in a man in his sixties or seventies with active COVID-19. This chain's CDR3 is CASSLAGGNNEQFF. CDR3 DNA sequence: TGTGCCAGCTCACTAGCGGGGGGAAACAATGAGCAGTTCTTC.